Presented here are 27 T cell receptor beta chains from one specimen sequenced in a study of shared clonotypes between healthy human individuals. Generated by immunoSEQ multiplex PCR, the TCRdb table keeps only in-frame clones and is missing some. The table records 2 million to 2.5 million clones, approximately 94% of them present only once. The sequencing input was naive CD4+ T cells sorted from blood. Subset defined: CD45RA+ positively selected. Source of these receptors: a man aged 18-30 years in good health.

The CDR3 DNA reads TGTGCCAGCAGTTTAAATAACTCCCCGGGAACGCAGTATTTT. Its protein product is CASSLNNSPGTQYF. The chain employs TRBV27 and TRBJ2-3, with D possibly matching TRBD2 (5 bases). Germline assignment: CDR1 MNHEY and CDR2 SMNVEV (reference sequence). V was clipped by 2 bases and J by 9 bases, with 15 bases between them. This CDR3 is built from 14 residues.

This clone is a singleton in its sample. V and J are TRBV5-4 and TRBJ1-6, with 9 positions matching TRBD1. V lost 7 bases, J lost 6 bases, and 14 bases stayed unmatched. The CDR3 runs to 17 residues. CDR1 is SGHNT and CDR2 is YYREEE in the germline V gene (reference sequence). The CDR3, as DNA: TGTGCCAGCGGCCCAATGAAGCCGGGACAGGGTAATTCACCCCTCCACTTT. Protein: CASGPMKPGQGNSPLHF.

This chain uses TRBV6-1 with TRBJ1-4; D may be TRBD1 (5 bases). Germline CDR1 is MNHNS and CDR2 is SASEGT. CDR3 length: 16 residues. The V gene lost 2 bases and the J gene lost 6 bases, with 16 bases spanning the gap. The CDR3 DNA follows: TGTGCCAGCAGTGAAACGGGGACCCTAGGGGATGAAAAACTGTTTTTT. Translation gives CASSETGTLGDEKLFF.

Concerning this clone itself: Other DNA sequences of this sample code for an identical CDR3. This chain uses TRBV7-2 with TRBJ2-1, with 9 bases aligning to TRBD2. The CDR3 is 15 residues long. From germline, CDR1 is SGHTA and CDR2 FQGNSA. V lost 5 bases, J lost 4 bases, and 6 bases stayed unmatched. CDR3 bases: TGTGCCAGCAGCCTTAGCGGGGGCCTTTACAATGAGCAGTTCTTC. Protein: CASSLSGGLYNEQFF.

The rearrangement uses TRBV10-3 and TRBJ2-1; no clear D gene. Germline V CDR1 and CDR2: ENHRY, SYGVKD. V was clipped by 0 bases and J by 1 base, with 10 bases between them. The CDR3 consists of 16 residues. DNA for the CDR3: TGTGCCATCAGTGAGTCGTTCCTCGGATCCTACAATGAGCAGTTCTTC. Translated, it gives CAISESFLGSYNEQFF.

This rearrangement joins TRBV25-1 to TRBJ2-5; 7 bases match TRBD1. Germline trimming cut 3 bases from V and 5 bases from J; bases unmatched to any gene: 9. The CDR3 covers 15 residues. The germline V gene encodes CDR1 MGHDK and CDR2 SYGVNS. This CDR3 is CASSDDRVLGETQYF. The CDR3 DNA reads TGTGCCAGCAGTGACGACAGGGTTCTTGGGGAGACCCAGTACTTC.

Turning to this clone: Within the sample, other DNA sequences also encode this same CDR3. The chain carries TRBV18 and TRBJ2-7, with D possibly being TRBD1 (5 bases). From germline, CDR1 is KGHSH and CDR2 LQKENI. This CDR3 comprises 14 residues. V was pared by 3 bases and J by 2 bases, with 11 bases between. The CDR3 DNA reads TGTGCCAGCTCACCCGGCAGGGCCCCCTACGAGCAGTACTTC. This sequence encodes CASSPGRAPYEQYF.

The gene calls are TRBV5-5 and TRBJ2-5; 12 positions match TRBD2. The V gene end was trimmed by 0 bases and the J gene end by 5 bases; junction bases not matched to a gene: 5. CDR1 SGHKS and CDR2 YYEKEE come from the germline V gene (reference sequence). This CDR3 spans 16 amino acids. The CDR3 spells CASSLGLAGVLETQYF. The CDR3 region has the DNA TGTGCCAGCAGCTTGGGACTAGCGGGAGTTTTGGAGACCCAGTACTTC.

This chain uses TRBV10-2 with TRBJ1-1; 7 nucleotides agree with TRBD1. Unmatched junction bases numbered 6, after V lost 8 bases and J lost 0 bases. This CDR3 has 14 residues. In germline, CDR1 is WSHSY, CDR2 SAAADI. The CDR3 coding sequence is TGCGCCAGCCGGGCAGGGGGAATGAACACTGAAGCTTTCTTT. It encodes CASRAGGMNTEAFF.

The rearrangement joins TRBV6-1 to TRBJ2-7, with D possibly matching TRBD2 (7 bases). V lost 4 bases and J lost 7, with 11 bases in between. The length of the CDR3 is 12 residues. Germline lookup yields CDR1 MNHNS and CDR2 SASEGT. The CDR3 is CASSVAGAEQYF. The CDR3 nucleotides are TGTGCCAGCAGTGTTGCGGGGGCTGAGCAGTACTTC.

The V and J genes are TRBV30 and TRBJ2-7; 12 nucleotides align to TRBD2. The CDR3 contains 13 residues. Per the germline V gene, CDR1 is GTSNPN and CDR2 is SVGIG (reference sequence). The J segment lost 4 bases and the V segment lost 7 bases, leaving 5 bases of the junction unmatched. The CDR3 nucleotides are TGTGCCTTTGGACTAGCGGGGCCTTACGAGCAGTACTTC. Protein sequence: CAFGLAGPYEQYF.

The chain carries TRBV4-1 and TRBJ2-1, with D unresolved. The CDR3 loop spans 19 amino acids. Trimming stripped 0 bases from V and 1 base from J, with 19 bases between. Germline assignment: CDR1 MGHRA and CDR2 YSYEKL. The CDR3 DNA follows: TGCGCCAGCAGCCAAGATGGTCCATCTTTCGGGCTTTCCTACAATGAGCAGTTCTTC. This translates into CASSQDGPSFGLSYNEQFF.

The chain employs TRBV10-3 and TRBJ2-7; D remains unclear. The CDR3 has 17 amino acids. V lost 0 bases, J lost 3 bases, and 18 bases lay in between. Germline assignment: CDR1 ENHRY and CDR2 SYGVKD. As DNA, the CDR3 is TGTGCCATCAGTGAGTCGCCCAGTATCGCTACGGGCTACGAGCAGTACTTC. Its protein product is CAISESPSIATGYEQYF.

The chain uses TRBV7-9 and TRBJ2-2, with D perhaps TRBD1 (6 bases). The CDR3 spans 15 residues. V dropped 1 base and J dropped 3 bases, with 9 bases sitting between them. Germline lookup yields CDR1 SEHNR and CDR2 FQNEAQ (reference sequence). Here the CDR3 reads CASSLGNRDTGELFF. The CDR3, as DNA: TGTGCCAGCAGCTTAGGAAACAGGGACACCGGGGAGCTGTTTTTT. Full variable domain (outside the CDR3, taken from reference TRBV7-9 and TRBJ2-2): DTGVSQNPRHKITKRGQNVTFRCDPISEHNRLYWYRQTLGQGPEFLTYFQNEAQLEKSRLLSDRFSAERPKGSFSTLEIQRTEQGDSAMYLCASSLGNRDTGELFFGEGSRLTVL.

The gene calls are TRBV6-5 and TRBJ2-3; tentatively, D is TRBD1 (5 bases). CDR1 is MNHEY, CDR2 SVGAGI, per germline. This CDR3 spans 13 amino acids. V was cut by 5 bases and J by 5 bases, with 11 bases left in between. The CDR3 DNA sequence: TGTGCCAGCAGTGGGGCAGGCGGAGATACGCAGTATTTT. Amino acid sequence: CASSGAGGDTQYF.

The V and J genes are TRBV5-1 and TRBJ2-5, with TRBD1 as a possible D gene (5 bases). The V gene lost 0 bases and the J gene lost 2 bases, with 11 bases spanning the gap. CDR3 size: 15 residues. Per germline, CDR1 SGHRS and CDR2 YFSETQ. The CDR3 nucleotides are TGCGCCAGCAGCTTGGCCCCAGGGAAACAAGAGACCCAGTACTTC. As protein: CASSLAPGKQETQYF.

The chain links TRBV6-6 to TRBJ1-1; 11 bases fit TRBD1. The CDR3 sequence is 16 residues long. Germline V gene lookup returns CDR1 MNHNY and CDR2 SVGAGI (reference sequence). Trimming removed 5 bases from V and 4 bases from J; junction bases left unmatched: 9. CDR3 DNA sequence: TGTGCCAGCAGTCCCCCCGGGACAGGGGGGAGCACTGAAGCTTTCTTT. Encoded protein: CASSPPGTGGSTEAFF.

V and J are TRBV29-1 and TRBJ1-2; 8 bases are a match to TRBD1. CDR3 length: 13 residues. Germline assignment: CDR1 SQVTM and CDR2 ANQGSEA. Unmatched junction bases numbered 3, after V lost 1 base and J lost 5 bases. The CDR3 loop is CSVEGTGRYGYTF. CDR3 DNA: TGCAGCGTTGAAGGGACAGGGCGGTATGGCTACACCTTC.

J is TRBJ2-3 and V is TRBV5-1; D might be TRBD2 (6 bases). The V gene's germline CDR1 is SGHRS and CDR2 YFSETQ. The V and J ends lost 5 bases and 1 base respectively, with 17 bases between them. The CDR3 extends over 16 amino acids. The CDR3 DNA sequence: TGCGCCAGCAGTACAGACGGGGGTCGGGGCACAGATACGCAGTATTTT. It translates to CASSTDGGRGTDTQYF.

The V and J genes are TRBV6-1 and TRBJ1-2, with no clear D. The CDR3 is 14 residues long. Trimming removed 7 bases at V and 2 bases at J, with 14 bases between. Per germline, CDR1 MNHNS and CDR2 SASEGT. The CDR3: CASTQLGINYGYTF. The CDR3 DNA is TGTGCCAGCACTCAACTAGGGATCAACTATGGCTACACCTTC.

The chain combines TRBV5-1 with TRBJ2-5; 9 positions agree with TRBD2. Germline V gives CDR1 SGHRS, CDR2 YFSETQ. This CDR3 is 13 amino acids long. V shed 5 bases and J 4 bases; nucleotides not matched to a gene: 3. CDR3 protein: CASRVSGGETQYF. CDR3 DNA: TGCGCCAGCAGGGTTAGCGGGGGAGAGACCCAGTACTTC.

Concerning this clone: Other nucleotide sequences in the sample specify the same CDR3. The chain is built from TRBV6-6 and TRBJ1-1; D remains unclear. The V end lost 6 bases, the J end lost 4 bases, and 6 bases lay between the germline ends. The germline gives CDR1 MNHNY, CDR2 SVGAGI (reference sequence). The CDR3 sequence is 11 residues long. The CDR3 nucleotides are TGTGCCAGCAGCCGGGGCACTGAAGCTTTCTTT. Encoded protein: CASSRGTEAFF.

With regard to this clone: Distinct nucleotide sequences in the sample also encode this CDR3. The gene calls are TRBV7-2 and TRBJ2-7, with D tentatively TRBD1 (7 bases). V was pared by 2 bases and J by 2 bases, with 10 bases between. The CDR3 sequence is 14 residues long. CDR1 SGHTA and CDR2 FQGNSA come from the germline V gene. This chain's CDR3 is CASSLQGGAYEQYF. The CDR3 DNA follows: TGTGCCAGCAGCTTACAGGGGGGTGCCTACGAGCAGTACTTC.

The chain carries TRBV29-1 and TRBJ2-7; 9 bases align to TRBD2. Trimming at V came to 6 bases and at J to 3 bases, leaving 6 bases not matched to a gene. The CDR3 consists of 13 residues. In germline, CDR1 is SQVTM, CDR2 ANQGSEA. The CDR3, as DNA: TGCAGCGTCCGTGGACTAGCGAACTACGAGCAGTACTTC. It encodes CSVRGLANYEQYF.

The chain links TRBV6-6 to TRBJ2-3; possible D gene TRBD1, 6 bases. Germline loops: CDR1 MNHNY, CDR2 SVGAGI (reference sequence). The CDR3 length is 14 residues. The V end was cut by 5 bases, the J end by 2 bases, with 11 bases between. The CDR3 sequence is CASSKQGLTDTQYF. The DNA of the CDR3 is TGTGCCAGCAGTAAACAGGGTCTCACAGATACGCAGTATTTT.

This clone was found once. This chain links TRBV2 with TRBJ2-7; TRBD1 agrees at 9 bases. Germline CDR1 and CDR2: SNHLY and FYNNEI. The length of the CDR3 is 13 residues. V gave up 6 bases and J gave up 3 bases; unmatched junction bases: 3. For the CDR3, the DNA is TGTGCCAGCAGAGAGACAGGGGGCTACGAGCAGTACTTC. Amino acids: CASRETGGYEQYF.

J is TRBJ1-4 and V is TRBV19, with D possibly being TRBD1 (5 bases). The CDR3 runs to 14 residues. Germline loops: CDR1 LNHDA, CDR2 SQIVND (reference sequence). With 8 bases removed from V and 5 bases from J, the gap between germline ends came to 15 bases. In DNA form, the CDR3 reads TGTGCCAGTCGGGGGGTTGGAGACAATGAAAAACTGTTTTTT. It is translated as CASRGVGDNEKLFF.